A single sample is the source of the 18 T cell receptor beta chains below, sequenced in a study of cytomegalovirus exposure and HLA in healthy donors. 60 Vbeta and 13 Jbeta primers were used in PCR. The repertoire was sequenced with immunoSEQ multiplex PCR; TCRdb's copy has only in-frame clones and lacks some. The table records 200,000 to 250,000 clones, roughly three quarters of them present only once. The sample was PBMCs. These receptors were collected from a man aged 50-59 years in good health and CMV-seronegative.

The chain recombines TRBV7-2 with TRBJ2-7; possible D gene TRBD2, 5 bases. The CDR3 totals 16 residues. Trimming pared 5 bases from V and 6 bases from J, leaving 23 bases between. The germline CDR1 and CDR2 sequences are SGHTA and FQGNSA. CDR3 residues: CASSPLGLPGRIEQYF. CDR3 coding DNA: TGTGCCAGCAGCCCCCTTGGTTTGCCGGGAAGGATCGAGCAGTACTTC.

The rearrangement uses TRBV5-4 and TRBJ2-1; TRBD2 agrees at 10 bases. The V segment lost 2 bases and the J segment 7 bases; nucleotides outside the gene matches: 6. CDR1 and CDR2 (germline): SGHNT, YYREEE (reference sequence). This CDR3 is built from 15 residues. CDR3 bases: TGTGCCAGCAGCTTTTTGCTAGCGGGGGTGAATGAGCAGTTCTTC. It specifies CASSFLLAGVNEQFF.

V gene TRBV27 combines with J gene TRBJ2-1; 13 nucleotides line up with TRBD2. J gave up 10 bases and V 3 bases, and 12 bases lay outside the gene matches. The CDR3 totals 17 residues. Germline CDR1 and CDR2: MNHEY and SMNVEV (reference sequence). The CDR3 region is CASSFPPGLAGSGEQFF. CDR3 nucleotides: TGTGCCAGCAGTTTTCCCCCGGGACTAGCGGGATCAGGGGAGCAGTTCTTC.

This chain joins TRBV5-6 and TRBJ2-3; TRBD1 matches at 10 bases. The V and J ends lost 0 bases and 2 bases, in that order; junction bases with no gene match: 3. The CDR3 spans 16 residues. Germline V lookup: CDR1 SGHDT, CDR2 YYEEEE. CDR3 region: CASSLGDRGVTDTQYF. The CDR3 DNA follows: TGTGCCAGCAGCTTGGGGGACAGGGGAGTCACAGATACGCAGTATTTT. Together with reference TRBV5-6 and TRBJ2-3, the CDR3 gives the full variable domain: DAGVTQSPTHLIKTRGQQVTLRCSPKSGHDTVSWYQQALGQGPQFIFQYYEEEERQRGNFPDRFSGHQFPNYSSELNVNALLLGDSALYLCASSLGDRGVTDTQYFGPGTRLTVL.

The J gene is TRBJ1-5, the V gene TRBV10-2; no clear D. The germline V gene has CDR1 WSHSY and CDR2 SAAADI. The V gene lost 2 bases and the J gene lost 4 bases, with 9 bases spanning the gap. This CDR3 has 14 amino acids. The CDR3 reads CASSEGRLNQPQHF. CDR3 DNA sequence: TGCGCCAGCAGTGAGGGCAGGCTTAATCAGCCCCAGCATTTT.

With regard to this clone: The junction departs from the called germline gene at one end, perhaps through a read error. The V and J genes are TRBV7-7 and TRBJ2-5, with TRBD2 matching over 10 bases. The germline CDR1 and CDR2 sequences are SSHAT and FNYEAQ (reference sequence). The CDR3 totals 15 residues. In nucleotides, the CDR3 is TGTGCTAGCAGCTTAGGGGGGACTAGCGTAGAGACCCAGTACTTC. Translating it yields CASSLGGTSVETQYF.

The genes are TRBV10-3 and TRBJ2-2; TRBD2 aligns across 7 bases. The CDR3 covers 14 residues. With 6 bases clipped from V and 1 base from J, the junction kept 2 bases outside the gene matches. CDR1 and CDR2 (germline): ENHRY, SYGVKD. The DNA of the CDR3 is TGTGCCATCAGGACTAGCTTGAACACCGGGGAGCTGTTTTTT. Encoded protein: CAIRTSLNTGELFF.

The gene calls are TRBV2 and TRBJ2-3, with D hard to call. V lost 8 bases to trimming and J lost 2 bases, with 11 bases between them. The CDR3 totals 13 residues. Germline V gene sequence: CDR1 SNHLY, CDR2 FYNNEI. CDR3 sequence: CASAERSTDTQYF. DNA for the CDR3: TGTGCCAGCGCCGAGCGTTCCACAGATACGCAGTATTTT.

The chain links TRBV5-1 to TRBJ2-5; TRBD1 matches at 8 bases. The end of the DNA fits TRBJ2-7 better, so the J call may be wrong. The CDR3 consists of 14 residues. Germline-derived CDR1 and CDR2 are SGHRS and YFSETQ. Here the CDR3 DNA reads TGCGCCAGCAGGTTCACAGGGGGCTCCTACGAGCAGTACTTC. Translation gives CASRFTGGSYEQYF.

This chain joins TRBV18 and TRBJ2-5; TRBD1 matches at 11 bases. Per germline, CDR1 KGHSH and CDR2 LQKENI. The V segment lost 0 bases and the J segment 7 bases; nucleotides outside the gene matches: 10. The CDR3 consists of 17 residues. The CDR3 loop is CASSPPTTRTGGSTQYF. The CDR3 region has the DNA TGTGCCAGCTCACCACCAACAACAAGGACAGGGGGCTCGACCCAGTACTTC.

The chain combines TRBV7-9 with TRBJ2-2; D possibly corresponds to TRBD1 (6 bases). Germline-derived CDR1 and CDR2 are SEHNR and FQNEAQ (reference sequence). V lost 5 bases and J 1 base, leaving 14 bases between the germline ends. CDR3 length: 16 amino acids. CDR3 residues: CASSRSGARNTGELFF. The DNA of the CDR3 is TGTGCCAGCAGCCGATCAGGGGCGAGGAACACCGGGGAGCTGTTTTTT.

V usage is TRBV7-9 and J usage is TRBJ2-3, with TRBD2 matching over 9 bases. The CDR3 has 16 amino acids. The V gene's germline CDR1 is SEHNR and CDR2 FQNEAQ (reference sequence). The V and J ends lost 3 bases and 0 bases, in that order; junction bases with no gene match: 4. In DNA, the CDR3 is TGTGCCAGCAGCTTGGGAGCGGGAGGAAGCACAGATACGCAGTATTTT. It yields the protein CASSLGAGGSTDTQYF.

The chain couples TRBV30 to TRBJ2-1; tentatively, D is TRBD2 (6 bases). Trimming took 2 bases from V and 6 from J, leaving 23 bases between them. The CDR3 covers 17 residues. Germline-derived CDR1 and CDR2 are GTSNPN and SVGIG (reference sequence). The CDR3 loop is CAWSPLTGDFGGNEQFF. CDR3 DNA sequence: TGTGCCTGGAGTCCTCTCACGGGAGATTTCGGAGGCAATGAGCAGTTCTTC.

This chain joins TRBV27 and TRBJ2-7; D not certain. The CDR3 contains 15 residues. V was shortened by 5 bases and J by 0 bases, with 14 bases between the two germline ends. The germline CDR1 and CDR2 sequences are MNHEY and SMNVEV (reference sequence). The CDR3 DNA follows: TGTGCCAGCAGTCCCATCCGCGCGAGCTCCTACGAGCAGTACTTC. Translating it yields CASSPIRASSYEQYF.

This chain links TRBV6-5 with TRBJ2-4; D is unclear. Germline assignment: CDR1 MNHEY and CDR2 SVGAGI. The CDR3 extends over 14 amino acids. V was trimmed by 8 bases and J by 3 bases, leaving 14 bases between them. CDR3 coding DNA: TGTGCCAGCGGTACGGAGAACGGCAAAAACATTCAGTACTTC. Amino acid sequence: CASGTENGKNIQYF.

The chain uses TRBV4-1 and TRBJ2-7, with TRBD2 matching over 9 bases. Unmatched junction bases numbered 10, after V lost 2 bases and J lost 5 bases. Germline values: CDR1 MGHRA, CDR2 YSYEKL. This CDR3 comprises 16 residues. The CDR3 protein is CASSQNLAGMSHEQYF. The CDR3 nucleotides are TGCGCCAGCAGCCAAAACCTAGCGGGGATGTCTCACGAGCAGTACTTC.

CDR3 region: CASSPRPPGGYSGANVLTF. The CDR3 DNA reads TGTGCCAGCTCACCACGCCCACCAGGGGGCTACTCTGGGGCCAACGTCCTGACTTTC. The rearrangement joins TRBV18 to TRBJ2-6, with 8 bases lining up with TRBD1. This CDR3 has 19 residues. Trimming cost V 1 base and J 0 bases; bases outside gene matches: 8. Germline-derived CDR1 and CDR2 are KGHSH and LQKENI.

The chain carries TRBV5-1 and TRBJ1-2; 7 positions agree with TRBD1. CDR3 size: 15 residues. V was pared by 0 bases and J by 6 bases, with 8 bases of the junction left unmatched. The germline gives CDR1 SGHRS, CDR2 YFSETQ. The DNA of the CDR3 is TGCGCCAGCAGCTTGGACGGGACAGTAGGAGATGGCTACACCTTC. Its translation is CASSLDGTVGDGYTF. Full variable domain (rest looked up from reference TRBV5-1 and TRBJ1-2): KAGVTQTPRYLIKTRGQQVTLSCSPISGHRSVSWYQQTPGQGLQFLFEYFSETQRNKGNFPGRFSGRQFSNSRSEMNVSTLELGDSALYLCASSLDGTVGDGYTFGSGTRLTVV.